This T cell receptor (beta chain) was found in a study of T cells in Graves' hyperthyroidism and ophthalmopathy. Notes on the study in general: In validation, the model predicted ophthalmopathy. These predictions came a median about 6.8 months before onset.

For this clonotype: As yet, its antigen is unknown. Since a much larger clone is just one base distant, this may be a read error.

RNA transcripts served as the template for amplifying TCR beta CDR3 regions. First-round RT-PCR of the TCR CDR3 relied on the HTBI primer set. TCRdb re-analysed the multiplex PCR reads in MiXCR, keeping a single row per CDR3 protein. The table has 500,000 to 700,000 distinct CDR3 sequences, over 15% seen once; the top ten hold 18%. Aged 18 to 65, the patients had hyperthyroidism that was newly diagnosed and had lasted under 2 months. Criteria for exclusion of patients were uncontrolled infection, other autoimmune disease, pregnancy or lactation. Used for diagnoses were clinical symptoms, serum thyroxine and TRAb, thyroid ultrasound and orbital computed tomography. This clonotype originated in a woman aged 18 to 35 with Graves' hyperthyroidism. The sequenced sample consisted of blood.

DNA of the CDR3: TGTGCCACCAGCCTGACAGGGGACTATGGCTACACCTTC. Protein product: CATSLTGDYGYTF. The rearrangement joins TRBV15 to TRBJ1-2, with 8 nucleotides matching TRBD1. The CDR3 is 13 residues long. The V and J ends lost 5 bases and 3 bases, in that order; junction bases with no gene match: 2. Germline values: CDR1 LNHNV, CDR2 YYDKDF (reference sequence).